Following are 6 T cell receptor beta chains from one sample sequenced in a study of shared clonotypes between healthy human individuals. Positive CCR7 selection of CD45RO-negative cells yielded the naive CD8 cells, and terminally differentiated effector memory CD45RA+ cells were excluded. Repertoires were generated with immunoSEQ multiplex PCR, while TCRdb's copy carries only in-frame clones and drops some. The sample carries around 1,900,000 clones, 90% to 95% recorded once. Sequenced input: naive CD8+ T cells from PBMCs. Receptors originate from a man in his late teens or twenties in good health. Some clones in this sample may be carry-over from other donors' samples.

V and J are TRBV28 and TRBJ1-5; TRBD1 agrees at 9 bases. Germline V gives CDR1 MDHEN, CDR2 SYDVKM. After removal of 3 bases from V and 5 bases from J, the junction contained 17 bases not matched to a gene. This CDR3 is 19 amino acids long. The CDR3 coding sequence is TGTGCCAGCAGTTTCGCCGGGACAGGGCTCTCGGGCCAATATCAGCCCCAGCATTTT. Its protein is CASSFAGTGLSGQYQPQHF.

With respect to this clone: This specimen includes other DNA sequences encoding the same CDR3. V is TRBV28 and J is TRBJ1-1; D unresolved. Germline CDR1 reads MDHEN; CDR2 reads SYDVKM. This CDR3 comprises 14 residues. Between the trimmed V and J ends, which lost 5 bases and 2 bases, there was a span of 12 bases. The CDR3 region has the DNA TGTGCCAGCAGTCCTTGGACGGGAAACACTGAAGCTTTCTTT. Amino acids: CASSPWTGNTEAFF. The whole variable domain, remainder taken from reference TRBV28 and TRBJ1-1, is DVKVTQSSRYLVKRTGEKVFLECVQDMDHENMFWYRQDPGLGLRLIYFSYDVKMKEKGDIPEGYSVSREKKERFSLILESASTNQTSMYLCASSPWTGNTEAFFGQGTRLTVV.

This clone was seen more than once but under ten times. CDR3 bases: TGCAGCGCCCCCACGGGACAGACCCAGTACTTC. Residues: CSAPTGQTQYF. The chain has TRBV29-1 and TRBJ2-5; D is perhaps TRBD1 or TRBD2 (5 bases each). The CDR3 sequence is 11 residues long. The V and J ends lost 7 bases and 6 bases respectively, with 12 bases between them. CDR1 SQVTM and CDR2 ANQGSEA come from the germline V gene.

This clone has a single count. As DNA, the CDR3 is TGTGCCAGCAGCTTAGCGGGGGTATCTGAAGCTTTCTTT. Translation gives CASSLAGVSEAFF. The chain carries TRBV7-3 and TRBJ1-1, with D tentatively TRBD1 (5 bases). Trimming shortened V by 2 bases and J by 6 bases, and 10 bases separated the two germline ends. Germline lookup yields CDR1 SGHTA and CDR2 FQGTGA. The CDR3 spans 13 residues.

Note on this clone: Other DNA sequences from this sample encode an identical CDR3 as well. The rearrangement links TRBV7-8 to TRBJ2-7; 9 positions agree with TRBD2. The germline CDR1 and CDR2 sequences are SGHVS and FQNEAQ. Trimming removed 4 bases from V and 2 bases from J; junction bases left unmatched: 9. The CDR3 is 16 residues long. The CDR3 here is CASSSRGGRDAYEQYF. CDR3 nucleotide sequence: TGTGCCAGCAGCTCTAGGGGCGGGAGGGATGCCTACGAGCAGTACTTC.

This sequence joins TRBV29-1 and TRBJ2-7, with D possibly being TRBD1 (6 bases). Between the trimmed V and J ends, which lost 6 bases and 4 bases, there was a span of 16 bases. Looked up from germline, CDR1 is SQVTM and CDR2 is ANQGSEA. The CDR3 extends over 13 amino acids. The CDR3: CSVSSGQTYEQYF. The CDR3 DNA reads as TGCAGCGTATCATCCGGACAGACTTACGAGCAGTACTTC.